These T cell receptor beta chains were read from a single sample in a study of cytomegalovirus exposure and HLA in healthy donors. Clones were read by immunoSEQ multiplex PCR, and TCRdb kept only the in-frame ones, dropping some. Of about 220,000 clones listed, around 80% are singletons. Material: PBMCs. These receptors all come from a man aged 40-50 years in good health and CMV-seropositive. The CDR3 runs from the conserved cysteine through the conserved F or W. D genes are given only for firm matches. Clone size appears in some rows only: once, few, many, or a class for an expanded clone.

clone size	V gene	D gene	J gene	CDR3 protein	CDR3 DNA
.	TRBV6-6	.	TRBJ2-3	CASSRTGLDSTDTQYF	TGTGCCAGCAGTAGGACGGGGTTGGATAGCACAGATACGCAGTATTTT
few	TRBV5-6	TRBD1	TRBJ2-2	CASSFFGTGNTGELFF	TGTGCCAGCAGCTTCTTCGGGACAGGGAACACCGGGGAGCTGTTTTTT
.	TRBV29-1	.	TRBJ1-1	CSAVTGRNTEAFF	TGCAGCGCTGTTACAGGGCGGAACACTGAAGCTTTCTTT
.	TRBV6-5	TRBD2	TRBJ2-1	CASSLGGSNNEQFF	TGTGCCAGCAGTTTAGGCGGGAGTAACAATGAGCAGTTCTTC
.	TRBV6-1	TRBD1	TRBJ2-7	CASIGTGTYEQYF	TGTGCCAGCATCGGGACAGGAACCTACGAGCAGTACTTC
.	TRBV27	TRBD2	TRBJ2-3	CASSSTLAGRTDTQYF	TGTGCCAGCAGTTCGACTTTAGCGGGTCGCACAGATACGCAGTATTTT
.	TRBV5-1	.	TRBJ2-1	CASRSQDGAGWGVEQFF	TGCGCCAGCAGGAGCCAAGACGGGGCGGGATGGGGCGTGGAGCAGTTCTTC
once	TRBV18	TRBD1	TRBJ1-2	CASSPVDRGIYGYTF	TGTGCCAGCTCACCAGTGGACAGGGGGATCTATGGCTACACCTTC
.	TRBV27	.	TRBJ1-5	CASSSDRNSLNQHF	TGTGCCAGCAGTTCTGACAGGAACTCCTTAAATCAGCATTTT
.	TRBV5-8	TRBD2	TRBJ2-1	CASSLGLAGDNEQFF	TGTGCCAGCAGCTTGGGGTTAGCGGGGGACAATGAGCAGTTCTTC
.	TRBV5-4	.	TRBJ2-7	CASSLGGEDPYEQYF	TGTGCCAGCAGCTTGGGGGGGGAGGACCCCTACGAGCAGTACTTC
.	TRBV13	TRBD1	TRBJ2-3	CASRPTGVTDTQYF	TGTGCCAGCAGACCAACAGGGGTCACAGATACGCAGTATTTT
.	TRBV19	.	TRBJ2-5	CASSMLEKETQYF	TGTGCCAGTAGTATGCTAGAGAAAGAGACCCAGTACTTC
once	TRBV18	.	TRBJ1-1	CASSPRAINTEAFF	TGTGCCAGCTCACCGAGGGCCATCAACACTGAAGCTTTCTTT
few	TRBV7-9	.	TRBJ1-1	CASSPAGELNTEAFF	TGTGCCAGCAGCCCGGCCGGGGAACTGAACACTGAAGCTTTCTTT
.	TRBV5-1	TRBD2	TRBJ2-1	CASSFRLADSYNEQFF	TGCGCCAGCAGCTTTCGACTAGCGGACTCCTACAATGAGCAGTTCTTC
.	TRBV7-9	.	TRBJ1-2	CASSFPDPGRGYTF	TGTGCCAGCAGCTTCCCTGACCCGGGGAGGGGCTACACCTTC
.	TRBV7-3	TRBD1	TRBJ1-1	CASSYDRENTEAFF	TGTGCCAGCAGCTACGACAGGGAGAACACTGAAGCTTTCTTT